The 16 T cell receptor beta chains in this list originate from one sample, sequenced in a study of T cell clonality in common variable immunodeficiency. The antigens of these receptors remain unknown. Study-level results: Common variable immunodeficiency TCR beta sequences reportedly had fewer deletions and N-nucleotide insertions.

The data were produced by immunoSEQ multiplex PCR, yet TCRdb's version contains in-frame clones alone and is incomplete. The specimen has approximately 28,000 clones, none found just once. The specimen was peripheral blood mononuclear cells. The receptors originated from a human donor with common variable immunodeficiency.

As for this clone: The read is 3 residues too short to cover the CDR3 end, so that end is filled in from the germline J gene. This chain connects TRBV2 to TRBJ2-1; the D gene is possibly TRBD1 (6 bases). V was cut by 4 bases and J by 8 bases, with 12 bases left in between. The germline gives CDR1 SNHLY, CDR2 FYNNEI. The CDR3 is made up of 13 amino acids. CDR3 bases read: TGTGCCAGCAGTGGGGACACCGGAGATGAG. Translating it yields CASSGDTGDE. The full CDR3 protein is CASSGDTGDEQFF.

With respect to this clone: Coverage ceases 3 residues before the CDR3 finishes, and the germline J gene fills in the end. V gene TRBV5-1 combines with J gene TRBJ2-3; perhaps TRBD2 as D (5 bases). The V gene's germline CDR1 is SGHRS and CDR2 YFSETQ. The CDR3 has 15 residues. V shed 0 bases and J shed 4 bases, with 12 bases lying between them. Incomplete CDR3 DNA: TGCGCCAGCAGCTTGGACGGACTTTTCGCAGATACG. This codes for CASSLDGLFADT. The entire CDR3 sequence reads CASSLDGLFADTQYF. Drawing the rest from reference TRBV5-1 and TRBJ2-3, the complete variable domain is KAGVTQTPRYLIKTRGQQVTLSCSPISGHRSVSWYQQTPGQGLQFLFEYFSETQRNKGNFPGRFSGRQFSNSRSEMNVSTLELGDSALYLCASSLDGLFADTQYFGPGTRLTVL.

This clone was counted many times. The CDR3 goes on 3 residues after the read ends, and that part is filled in from the germline J gene. The gene calls are TRBV29-1 and TRBJ2-1; 8 nucleotides match TRBD2. CDR1 and CDR2 from the germline V gene are SQVTM and ANQGSEA. The V segment lost 6 bases and the J segment 7 bases; nucleotides outside the gene matches: 17. CDR3 length equals 16 residues. The sequenced CDR3 bases are TGCAGCGTCGGCCGGGGGAGCGGGAGCGTAAGAAATGAG. The encoded protein is CSVGRGSGSVRNE. The CDR3 in full is CSVGRGSGSVRNEQFF.

This clone was recorded many times. The read ends 3 residues before the CDR3 terminus; that terminus is restored from the germline J gene. The V call is TRBV18, the J call TRBJ2-2; the match to TRBD2 covers 9 bases. There are 14 residues in the CDR3. Trimming at V came to 3 bases and at J to 8 bases, leaving 4 bases not matched to a gene. CDR1 and CDR2 from the germline V gene are KGHSH and LQKENI. CDR3 in amino acids: CASSPTSGRGELFF. CDR3 bases read: TGTGCCAGCTCACCGACTAGCGGCCGGGGGGAG.

As concerns this clone: One end of the junction does not line up with germline, which may come from a read error. The CDR3 is cut off 3 residues early in the read; its end comes from the germline J gene. The chain has TRBV7-7 and TRBJ1-1; 9 bases line up with TRBD1. The CDR3 loop spans 17 amino acids. Germline V lookup: CDR1 SSHAT, CDR2 FNYEAQ (reference sequence). Here the CDR3 reads CASSERLRDREGTEAFF. The CDR3 bases that were read are TGTGCTAGCAGCGAAAGGCTCCGGGACAGGGAGGGGACTGAA.

In its sample, this clone was seen many times. The read terminates 3 residues ahead of where the CDR3 ends, so the germline J gene completes it. The chain couples TRBV19 to TRBJ1-5; perhaps TRBD1 as D (6 bases). The V end was cut by 9 bases, the J end by 6 bases, with 21 bases between. This CDR3 has 15 residues. Germline lookup yields CDR1 LNHDA and CDR2 SQIVND (reference sequence). CDR3 amino acids: CASRSLQGGSQPQHF. The covered CDR3 bases are TGTGCCAGCCGATCCTTACAGGGAGGGTCTCAGCCC.

This clone has a handful of counts. The CDR3 end lies 3 residues beyond the end of the read and is filled in from the germline J gene. The rearrangement links TRBV7-9 to TRBJ1-5; 7 bases agree with TRBD1. V was pared by 5 bases and J by 7 bases, with 8 bases of the junction left unmatched. This CDR3 region has 14 residues. Germline values: CDR1 SEHNR, CDR2 FQNEAQ (reference sequence). The sequenced CDR3 bases are TGTGCCAGCAGCCCTCCAGGGGGTGGGCAGCCC. The encoded protein is CASSPPGGGQP. The CDR3 reads in full as CASSPPGGGQPQHF.

About this clone: The read ends 3 residues before the CDR3 terminus; that terminus is restored from the germline J gene. The gene calls are TRBV19 and TRBJ1-6; tentative D call: TRBD1 (6 bases). In germline, CDR1 is LNHDA, CDR2 SQIVND (reference sequence). The CDR3 has 14 residues. The V gene lost 5 bases and the J gene lost 6 bases, with 11 bases spanning the gap. CDR3 sequence reads: CASSGGQPNSPLHF. CDR3 bases read: TGTGCCAGTAGTGGGGGACAACCTAATTCACCC.

This clone was observed a handful of times. The CDR3 is cut off 3 residues early in the read; its end comes from the germline J gene. This chain connects TRBV19 to TRBJ2-2, with 10 bases matching TRBD2. After removal of 5 bases from V and 6 bases from J, the junction contained 6 bases not matched to a gene. The germline V gene has CDR1 LNHDA and CDR2 SQIVND (reference sequence). This CDR3 spans 15 amino acids. Partial CDR3 DNA: TGTGCCAGTAGTTCGGGACTAGCGAGGGCCGGGGAG. This translates into CASSSGLARAGE. The entire CDR3 protein reads CASSSGLARAGELFF.

This clone occurred many times. The read ends 3 residues shy of where the CDR3 ends; the end is completed using the germline J gene. The rearrangement joins TRBV7-3 to TRBJ2-1; TRBD1 matches at 7 bases. Looked up from germline, CDR1 is SGHTA and CDR2 is FQGTGA. The CDR3 has 16 residues. Trimming removed 5 bases from V and 0 bases from J; junction bases left unmatched: 7. CDR3 protein: CASSRQGTSSYNEQFF. Incomplete CDR3 DNA: TGTGCCAGCAGCCGACAGGGTACCAGCTCCTACAATGAG.

This clone was seen only a few times. The missing CDR3 end, 3 residues past where the read stops, is filled in from the germline J gene. The chain is built from TRBV19 and TRBJ1-2; TRBD1 agrees at 12 bases. The CDR3 is 18 residues long. V gave up 5 bases and J gave up 3 bases; unmatched junction bases: 13. Germline-derived CDR1 and CDR2 are LNHDA and SQIVND (reference sequence). The CDR3 region is CASSAIQTGQGADYGYTF. The DNA read from the CDR3 is TGTGCCAGTAGTGCCATCCAAACGGGACAGGGGGCCGACTATGGC.

In this sample, this clone turned up many times. Read sequence stops 3 residues before the CDR3 end, and the germline J gene provides the missing end. The chain uses TRBV4-1 and TRBJ2-3; TRBD2 agrees at 9 bases. This CDR3 spans 17 amino acids. Trimming removed 1 base from V and 2 bases from J; junction bases left unmatched: 7. The germline gives CDR1 MGHRA, CDR2 YSYEKL. CDR3 in amino acids: CASSQGPTSGYTDTQYF. The sequenced part of the CDR3 DNA is TGCGCCAGCAGCCAAGGACCCACTAGCGGGTACACAGATACG.

This clone appeared many times. Read sequence stops 3 residues before the CDR3 end, and the germline J gene provides the missing end. The chain uses TRBV14 and TRBJ2-1; D possibly corresponds to TRBD2 (7 bases). Germline V lookup: CDR1 SGHDN, CDR2 FVKESK. Between the trimmed V and J ends, which lost 0 bases and 7 bases, there was a span of 16 bases. The CDR3 has 16 amino acids. This CDR3 reads CASSQDIRGAGNEQFF. The part of the CDR3 DNA that was read is TGTGCCAGCAGCCAAGACATCCGGGGGGCGGGGAATGAG.

As regards this clone: The sequence runs out 3 residues before the end of the CDR3; the remainder is reconstructed from the germline J gene. The chain joins TRBV5-1 to TRBJ2-3; tentatively, D is TRBD1 (5 bases). The CDR3 extends over 16 amino acids. Germline CDR1 reads SGHRS; CDR2 reads YFSETQ. The V and J ends lost 0 bases and 4 bases respectively, with 15 bases between them. The CDR3 here is CASSLAEAGKSDTQYF. CDR3 DNA, as far as it was read: TGCGCCAGCAGCTTGGCCGAGGCAGGGAAATCAGATACG.

This clone showed up many times. Coverage ceases 3 residues before the CDR3 finishes, and the germline J gene fills in the end. The chain joins TRBV2 to TRBJ1-5; the match to TRBD1 covers 7 bases. Germline V gene sequence: CDR1 SNHLY, CDR2 FYNNEI. J was trimmed by 5 bases and V by 6 bases; bases with no gene match: 7. The CDR3 length is 14 residues. The CDR3 bases that were read are TGTGCCAGCAGCCGACAGGGTAAAGATCAGCCC. Protein sequence: CASSRQGKDQP. The whole CDR3 sequence reads CASSRQGKDQPQHF. Filled out from reference TRBV2 and TRBJ1-5, the complete variable domain reads EPEVTQTPSHQVTQMGQEVILRCVPISNHLYFYWYRQILGQKVEFLVSFYNNEISEKSEIFDDQFSVERPDGSNFTLKIRSTKLEDSAMYFCASSRQGKDQPQHFGDGTRLSIL.

This clone was seen at least ten times. The CDR3 end lies 3 residues beyond the end of the read and is filled in from the germline J gene. This chain uses TRBV19 with TRBJ2-7, with TRBD2 identical over 9 bases. This CDR3 spans 14 amino acids. Germline values: CDR1 LNHDA, CDR2 SQIVND (reference sequence). Germline trimming cut 6 bases from V and 4 bases from J; bases unmatched to any gene: 7. This chain's CDR3 is CASRRAGGPYEQYF. The sequenced CDR3 bases are TGTGCCAGTAGACGAGCGGGAGGCCCTTACGAG.